This TCR beta chain stems from a study of tumor-infiltrating lymphocytes in localized non-small cell lung cancer. As for the study in general: From each patient, both tumor and uninvolved lung, non-adjacent to tumor, were sampled.

Germline CDR1 is MDHEN and CDR2 is SYDVKM. The CDR3 runs 15 residues. The V gene end was trimmed by 4 bases and the J gene end by 7 bases; junction bases not matched to a gene: 8. Clones were read by immunoSEQ multiplex PCR, and TCRdb kept only the in-frame ones, dropping some. The sample contains about 16,000 clones, over 70% of which appear only once. The sequence was obtained from a human donor with non-small cell lung cancer. Specimen: lung tumor tissue. The V gene is TRBV28, the J gene TRBJ2-2; 8 bases map to TRBD1. The CDR3 bases are TGTGCCAGCAGTTCCTCAGGGGGCCTTGGCGGGGAGCTGTTTTTT. As protein: CASSSSGGLGGELFF.